The 13 T cell receptor beta chains reported below all come from one sample, sequenced in a study of regulatory T cells in long-lasting Graves disease. As for time point: persistent/refractory GD, antithyroid drugs over 5 years with positive TRAb. Isolated PBMC RNA provided the starting material for the TCR library. Sequencing libraries for TCR beta were prepared with iRepertoire HTBI primers and Arm-PCR of CDR3 regions. TCRdb re-called the multiplex PCR reads with MiXCR, one entry per CDR3 protein. The repertoire holds 400,000 to 600,000 distinct CDR3 sequences, with approximately 21% as singletons. Sample: peripheral blood mononuclear cells (PBMCs), taken when the disease was refractory, from a patient treated with antithyroid drugs. These receptors were obtained from a female donor with Graves disease.

Many counts were recorded for this clonotype. The chain joins TRBV12-3 or TRBV12-4 to TRBJ2-7; 7 bases map to TRBD1. The CDR3 has 11 amino acids. The ends lost 8 bases at V and 5 bases at J; junction bases unmatched: 3. This CDR3 is CASGTGDEQYF. CDR3 coding DNA: TGTGCCAGCGGTACAGGGGACGAGCAGTACTTC.

The CDR3 spells CASSYSIGGGLEREQFF. The DNA of the CDR3 is TGTGCCAGCAGTTACTCAATTGGGGGGGGTCTAGAAAGGGAGCAGTTCTTC. This rearrangement joins TRBV6-2 or TRBV6-3 to TRBJ2-1; the match to TRBD2 covers 7 bases. This CDR3 region has 17 residues. The germline V gene encodes CDR1 MNHEY and CDR2 SVGEGT. Trimming at V came to 0 bases and at J to 10 bases, leaving 15 bases not matched to a gene.

This clonotype was observed many times. The chain joins TRBV20-1 to TRBJ1-5, with D possibly TRBD1 on 5 matching bases. This CDR3 has 13 residues. The germline V and J ends were trimmed by 5 bases and 0 bases, with 8 bases remaining between them. CDR1 and CDR2 from the germline V gene are DFQATT and SNEGSKA (reference sequence). CDR3 sequence reads: CSARRDSNQPQHF. The CDR3 DNA reads as TGCAGTGCTCGCAGGGATAGCAATCAGCCCCAGCATTTT.

Ten or more counts support this clonotype. The chain combines TRBV7-2 with TRBJ1-5; 9 bases agree with TRBD1. The V and J ends lost 5 bases and 6 bases, in that order; junction bases with no gene match: 8. The CDR3 consists of 15 residues. Germline CDR1 SGHTA, CDR2 FQGNSA. In DNA, the CDR3 is TGTGCCAGCAGCCCCGCCCCGGGACAGGGTCAGCCCCAGCATTTT. It translates to CASSPAPGQGQPQHF.

Ten or more counts support this clonotype. J is TRBJ2-7 and V is TRBV11-2; D could derive from TRBD1 or TRBD2 (6 bases each). Germline-derived CDR1 and CDR2 are SGHAT and FQNNGV. The CDR3 loop spans 14 amino acids. Trimming removed 1 base at V and 3 bases at J, with 10 bases between. CDR3 protein: CASSLGGGGYEQYF. For the CDR3, the DNA is TGTGCCAGCAGCTTAGGTGGAGGGGGCTACGAGCAGTACTTC.

On this clonotype itself: Since a much larger clone is just one base distant, this may be a read error. The chain combines TRBV12-3 or TRBV12-4 with TRBJ1-5; the match to TRBD1 covers 10 bases. The ends lost 4 bases at V and 6 bases at J; junction bases unmatched: 6. The CDR3 spans 15 residues. For the CDR3, the DNA is TGTGCCAGCAGTTGGCAGGACAGGGGGACTCAGCCCCAGCATTTT. It specifies CASSWQDRGTQPQHF.

This clonotype occurred many times. V and J are TRBV12-3 or TRBV12-4 and TRBJ2-2; TRBD2 agrees at 9 bases. CDR3 length: 16 amino acids. With 6 bases clipped from V and 6 bases from J, the junction kept 11 bases outside the gene matches. The CDR3 is CASRGPGTSWSGELFF. The CDR3 DNA reads as TGTGCCAGCAGGGGGCCCGGGACTAGCTGGTCCGGGGAGCTGTTTTTT.

This clonotype has at least ten counts. The CDR3 loop is CASSSNPQGTYGYTF. CDR3 nucleotide sequence: TGTGCCAGCAGTTCGAATCCCCAGGGGACCTATGGCTACACCTTC. The chain couples TRBV28 to TRBJ1-2; TRBD1 is a possible D gene (6 bases). From germline, CDR1 is MDHEN and CDR2 SYDVKM. This CDR3 is built from 15 residues. Trimming removed 4 bases from V and 4 bases from J, with 16 bases in between.

This clonotype was seen repeatedly, ten times or more. In DNA, the CDR3 is TGTGCCAGCAGTTACACAGTCGTGACAGGGGGTCGAACTGAAGCTTTCTTT. Translated: CASSYTVVTGGRTEAFF. The chain combines TRBV6-2 or TRBV6-3 with TRBJ1-1; 9 bases map to TRBD1. Trimming took 2 bases from V and 5 from J; bases not matched to a gene: 12. The CDR3 has 17 amino acids. Germline CDR1 MNHEY, CDR2 SVGEGT.

This chain uses TRBV12-3 or TRBV12-4 with TRBJ2-2; no firm D call. The CDR3 is 14 amino acids. V was pared by 3 bases and J by 2 bases, with 7 bases between. The CDR3 loop reads CASSLWPNTGELFF. The CDR3 nucleotides are TGTGCCAGCAGTTTGTGGCCCAACACCGGGGAGCTGTTTTTT.

This clonotype was counted only a few times. The V gene is TRBV29-1, the J gene TRBJ1-1; D gene unclear. V was cut by 2 bases and J by 2 bases, with 9 bases left in between. This CDR3 spans 13 amino acids. CDR1 and CDR2 (germline): SQVTM, ANQGSEA. Here the CDR3 reads CSVETGINTEAFF. Here the CDR3 DNA reads TGCAGCGTTGAAACCGGGATCAACACTGAAGCTTTCTTT.

This clonotype showed up many times. The rearrangement uses TRBV28 and TRBJ1-2; weak D call: TRBD1 (6 bases). This CDR3 region has 15 residues. In germline, CDR1 is MDHEN, CDR2 SYDVKM. Trimming removed 1 base from V and 5 bases from J, with 14 bases in between. The CDR3 coding sequence is TGTGCCAGCAGTTTATACCCGGGGGCTGATTATGGCTACACCTTC. Translated, it gives CASSLYPGADYGYTF.

The table lists this clonotype with many counts. This sequence joins TRBV6-5 and TRBJ1-5; 9 bases are shared with TRBD1. CDR1 is MNHEY, CDR2 SVGAGI, per germline. With 0 bases clipped from V and 0 bases from J, the junction kept 6 bases outside the gene matches. The CDR3 sequence is 18 residues long. The CDR3 DNA is TGTGCCAGCAGTTACTCGGGGACAGGGCCCTATAGCAATCAGCCCCAGCATTTT. Protein sequence: CASSYSGTGPYSNQPQHF.